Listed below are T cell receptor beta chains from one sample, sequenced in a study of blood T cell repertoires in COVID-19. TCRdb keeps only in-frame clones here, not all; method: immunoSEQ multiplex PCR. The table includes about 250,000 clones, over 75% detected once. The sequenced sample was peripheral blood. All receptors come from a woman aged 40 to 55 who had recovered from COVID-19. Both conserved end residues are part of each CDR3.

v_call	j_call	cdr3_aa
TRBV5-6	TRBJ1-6	CASRAGFLDSSPLHF
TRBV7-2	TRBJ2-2	CASSLGPPGGELFF
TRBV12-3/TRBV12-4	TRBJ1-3	CASDGGGNTIYF
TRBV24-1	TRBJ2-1	CATSDPAGQASYNEQFF
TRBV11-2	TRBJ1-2	CASSLTGQGDWGYTF
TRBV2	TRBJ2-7	CASSVGAGVSYEQYF
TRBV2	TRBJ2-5	CASSTGYQETQYF
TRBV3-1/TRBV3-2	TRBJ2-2	CASSQTGGSNTGELFF
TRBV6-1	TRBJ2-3	CASSEAPGHNLRTDTQYF
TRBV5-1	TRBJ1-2	CASSPTGTGNYGYTF
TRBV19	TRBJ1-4	CASSELEGARVGKLFF
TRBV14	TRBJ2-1	CASSQVTSGGADEQFF
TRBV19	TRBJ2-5	CASSITRGTGWETQYF
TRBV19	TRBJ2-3	CASSTQGLAFSTDTQYF
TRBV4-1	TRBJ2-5	CASSDGLAGRETQYF
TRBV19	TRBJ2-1	CASGTGGYNEQFF
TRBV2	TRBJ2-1	CASSLLAGAPIFSYNEQFF
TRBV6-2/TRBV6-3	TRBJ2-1	CASSLLAGGYNEQFF
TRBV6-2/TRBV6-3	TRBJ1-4	CASSFDRSGEKLFF
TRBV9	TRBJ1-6	CASSKMAGQGLEPLHF
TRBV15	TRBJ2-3	CATSNRAKSDTQYF
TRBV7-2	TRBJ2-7	CASSLGPGTPYEQYF
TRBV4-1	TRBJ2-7	CASSQAWDNSYEQYF
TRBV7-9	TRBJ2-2	CASSLVGAGELFF
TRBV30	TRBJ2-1	CAWGGDLGNEQFF
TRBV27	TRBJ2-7	CASSRGLAGSSYEQYF
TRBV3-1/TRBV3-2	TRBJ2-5	CASSQVGGGYQAQYF
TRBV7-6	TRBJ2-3	CATEPLTGEALPDTQYF
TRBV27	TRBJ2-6	CASSFEGRTSGANVLTF
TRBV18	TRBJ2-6	CASSPPNRISGANVLTF
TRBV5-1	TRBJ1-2	CASSLRGGDGYTF
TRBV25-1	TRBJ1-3	CASSESGGNTIYF
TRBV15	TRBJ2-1	CATRKDRGSNEQFF
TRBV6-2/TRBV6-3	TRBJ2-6	CASSRTAYSGANVLTF
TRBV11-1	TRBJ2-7	CASSSDNSYEQYF
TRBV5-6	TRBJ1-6	CASSFTGSGNSPLHF
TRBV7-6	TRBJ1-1	CASSLVRGINTEAFF